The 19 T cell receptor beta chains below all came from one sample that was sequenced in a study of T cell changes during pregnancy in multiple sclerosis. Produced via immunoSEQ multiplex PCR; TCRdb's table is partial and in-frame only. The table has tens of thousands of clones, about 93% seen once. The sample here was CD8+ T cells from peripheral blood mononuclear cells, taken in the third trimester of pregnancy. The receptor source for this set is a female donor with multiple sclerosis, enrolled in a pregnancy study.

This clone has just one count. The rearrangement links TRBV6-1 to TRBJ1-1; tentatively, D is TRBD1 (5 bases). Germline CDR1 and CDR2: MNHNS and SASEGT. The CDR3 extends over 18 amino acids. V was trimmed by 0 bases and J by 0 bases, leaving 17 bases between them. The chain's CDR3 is CASSEAVGGPLMNTEAFF. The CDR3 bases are TGTGCCAGCAGTGAAGCCGTCGGGGGTCCTCTTATGAACACTGAAGCTTTCTTT.

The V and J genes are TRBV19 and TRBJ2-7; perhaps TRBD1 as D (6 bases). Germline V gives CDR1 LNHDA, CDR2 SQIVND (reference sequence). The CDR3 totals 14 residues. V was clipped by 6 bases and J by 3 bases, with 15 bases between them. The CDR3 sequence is CASSRMDRDYEQYF. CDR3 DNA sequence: TGTGCCAGTAGCCGTATGGACAGAGACTACGAGCAGTACTTC.

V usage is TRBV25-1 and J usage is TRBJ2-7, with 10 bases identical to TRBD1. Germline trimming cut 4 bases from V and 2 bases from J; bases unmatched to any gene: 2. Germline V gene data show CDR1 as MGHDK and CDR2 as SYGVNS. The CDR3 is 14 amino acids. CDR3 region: CASSGTGGTYEQYF. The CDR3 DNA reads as TGTGCCAGCAGTGGGACAGGGGGAACCTACGAGCAGTACTTC.

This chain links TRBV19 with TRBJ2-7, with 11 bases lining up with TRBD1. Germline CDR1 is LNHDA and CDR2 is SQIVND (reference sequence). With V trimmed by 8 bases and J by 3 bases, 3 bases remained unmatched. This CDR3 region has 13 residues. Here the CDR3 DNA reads TGTGCCAGTTCGGACAGGGGGCTCTACGAGCAGTACTTC. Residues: CASSDRGLYEQYF.

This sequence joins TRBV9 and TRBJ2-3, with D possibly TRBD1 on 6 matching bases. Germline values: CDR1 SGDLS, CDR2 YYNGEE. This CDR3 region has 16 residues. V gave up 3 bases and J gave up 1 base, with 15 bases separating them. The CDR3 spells CASSDGQFEGTDTQYF. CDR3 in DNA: TGTGCCAGCAGCGACGGACAGTTCGAGGGCACAGATACGCAGTATTTT.

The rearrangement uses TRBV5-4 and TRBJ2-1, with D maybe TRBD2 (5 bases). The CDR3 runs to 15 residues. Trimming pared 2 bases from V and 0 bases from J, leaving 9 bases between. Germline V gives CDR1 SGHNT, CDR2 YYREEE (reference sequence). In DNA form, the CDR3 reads TGTGCCAGCAGCTTAGAGGGAGCCTCCTACAATGAGCAGTTCTTC. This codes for CASSLEGASYNEQFF.

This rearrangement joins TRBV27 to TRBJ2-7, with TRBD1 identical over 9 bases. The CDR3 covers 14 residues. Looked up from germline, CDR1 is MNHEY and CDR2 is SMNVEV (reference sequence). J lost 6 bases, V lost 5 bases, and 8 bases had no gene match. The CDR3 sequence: CASSAAGQGPEQYF. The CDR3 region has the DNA TGTGCCAGCAGTGCAGCGGGACAGGGCCCCGAGCAGTACTTC.

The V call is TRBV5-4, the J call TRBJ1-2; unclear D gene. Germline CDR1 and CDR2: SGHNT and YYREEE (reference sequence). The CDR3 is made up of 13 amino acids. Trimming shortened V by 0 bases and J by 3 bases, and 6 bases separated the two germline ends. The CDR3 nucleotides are TGTGCCAGCAGCTTGGTCTCAGACTATGGCTACACCTTC. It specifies CASSLVSDYGYTF.

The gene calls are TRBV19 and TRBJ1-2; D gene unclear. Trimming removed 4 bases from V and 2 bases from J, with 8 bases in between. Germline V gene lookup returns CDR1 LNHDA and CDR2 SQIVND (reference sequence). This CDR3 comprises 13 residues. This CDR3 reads CASSSAGNYGYTF. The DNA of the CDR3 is TGTGCCAGTAGTAGTGCAGGAAACTATGGCTACACCTTC.

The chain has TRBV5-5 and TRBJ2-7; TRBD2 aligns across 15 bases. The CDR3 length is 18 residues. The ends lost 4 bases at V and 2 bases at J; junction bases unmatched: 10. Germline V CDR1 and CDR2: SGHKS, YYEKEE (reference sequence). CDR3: CASSEDPWTSGRAYEQYF. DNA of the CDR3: TGTGCCAGCAGCGAAGATCCTTGGACTAGCGGGAGGGCCTACGAGCAGTACTTC.

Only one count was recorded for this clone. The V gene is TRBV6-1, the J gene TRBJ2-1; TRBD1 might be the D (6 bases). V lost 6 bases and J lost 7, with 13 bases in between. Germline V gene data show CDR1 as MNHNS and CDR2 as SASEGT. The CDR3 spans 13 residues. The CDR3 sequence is CASRDSQENEQFF. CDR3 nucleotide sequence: TGTGCCAGCAGGGACAGCCAAGAGAATGAGCAGTTCTTC.

CDR3: CASSGGPYNEQFF. CDR3 coding DNA: TGTGCCAGCTCAGGGGGCCCCTACAATGAGCAGTTCTTC. The chain links TRBV27 to TRBJ2-1; 8 bases line up with TRBD1. Germline CDR1 reads MNHEY; CDR2 reads SMNVEV (reference sequence). The V gene end was trimmed by 8 bases and the J gene end by 2 bases; junction bases not matched to a gene: 2. This CDR3 is built from 13 residues.

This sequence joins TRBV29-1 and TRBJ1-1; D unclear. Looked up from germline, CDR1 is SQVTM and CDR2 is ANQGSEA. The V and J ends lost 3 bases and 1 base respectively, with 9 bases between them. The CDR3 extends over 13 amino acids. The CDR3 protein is CSVDGSGNTEAFF. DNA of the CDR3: TGCAGCGTTGATGGTTCGGGGAACACTGAAGCTTTCTTT.

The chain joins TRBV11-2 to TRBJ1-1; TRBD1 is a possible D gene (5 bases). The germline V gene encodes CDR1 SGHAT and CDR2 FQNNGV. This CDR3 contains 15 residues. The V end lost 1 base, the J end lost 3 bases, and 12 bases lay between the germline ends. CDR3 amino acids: CASSLGGPGDTEAFF. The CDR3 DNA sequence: TGTGCCAGCAGCTTAGGGGGCCCGGGGGACACTGAAGCTTTCTTT.

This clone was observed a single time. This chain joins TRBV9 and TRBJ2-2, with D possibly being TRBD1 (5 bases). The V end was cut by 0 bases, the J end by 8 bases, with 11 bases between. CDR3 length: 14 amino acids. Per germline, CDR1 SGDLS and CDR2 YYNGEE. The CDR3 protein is CASSVGRVLGELFF. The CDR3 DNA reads TGTGCCAGCAGCGTAGGCAGGGTGCTAGGGGAGCTGTTTTTT. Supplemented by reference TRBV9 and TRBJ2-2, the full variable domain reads DSGVTQTPKHLITATGQRVTLRCSPRSGDLSVYWYQQSLDQGLQFLIQYYNGEERAKGNILERFSAQQFPDLHSELNLSSLELGDSALYFCASSVGRVLGELFFGEGSRLTVL.

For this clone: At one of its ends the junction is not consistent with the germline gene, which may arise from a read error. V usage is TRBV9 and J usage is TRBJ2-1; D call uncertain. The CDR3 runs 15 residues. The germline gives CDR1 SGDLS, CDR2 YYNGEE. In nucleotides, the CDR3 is TGTGCCAGCAGCGTATCCGACTTATCCTACGATGAGCAGTTCTTC. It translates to CASSVSDLSYDEQFF. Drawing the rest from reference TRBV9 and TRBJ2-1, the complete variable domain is DSGVTQTPKHLITATGQRVTLRCSPRSGDLSVYWYQQSLDQGLQFLIQYYNGEERAKGNILERFSAQQFPDLHSELNLSSLELGDSALYFCASSVSDLSYDEQFFGPGTRLTVL.

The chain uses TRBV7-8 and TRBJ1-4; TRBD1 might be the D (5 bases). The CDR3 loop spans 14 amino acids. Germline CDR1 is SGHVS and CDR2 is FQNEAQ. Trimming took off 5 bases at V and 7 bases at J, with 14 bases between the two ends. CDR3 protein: CASSLRQRAEKLFF. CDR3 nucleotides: TGTGCCAGCAGCCTGAGACAGCGGGCTGAAAAACTGTTTTTT.

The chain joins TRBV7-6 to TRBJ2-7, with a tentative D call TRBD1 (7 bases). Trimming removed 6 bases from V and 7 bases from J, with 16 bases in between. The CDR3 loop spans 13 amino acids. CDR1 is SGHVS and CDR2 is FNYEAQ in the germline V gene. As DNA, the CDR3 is TGTGCCAGCAGTACGTCAGGGGGGTGGGAGCAGTACTTC. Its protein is CASSTSGGWEQYF.

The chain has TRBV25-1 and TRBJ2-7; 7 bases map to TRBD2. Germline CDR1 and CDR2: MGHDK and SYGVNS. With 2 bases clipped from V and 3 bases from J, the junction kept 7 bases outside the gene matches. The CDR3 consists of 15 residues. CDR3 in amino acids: CASSEPGGSIYEQYF. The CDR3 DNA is TGTGCCAGCAGTGAACCCGGCGGGAGTATCTACGAGCAGTACTTC.